This T cell receptor (beta chain) came from a study of T-cell reconstitution after alpha-beta-depleted transplantation in children. General study results and limits: Day-60 TCRbeta diversity that was high in some patients was derived from surviving recipient T cells and thymic progenitors.

For TCRbeta, the library was prepared with unique molecular identifiers. In TCRdb, the PCR reads were re-called with MiXCR into one record per CDR3 protein. The sample has 550,000 to 800,000 distinct CDR3 sequences; about an eighth are singletons. Many counts were recorded for this clonotype. What it recognizes is unknown. Germline CDR1 is LNHDA and CDR2 is SQIVND (reference sequence). Trimming left V 11 bases short and J 4 bases short, with 21 bases between. This CDR3 contains 15 residues. V and J are TRBV19 and TRBJ2-1; a possible D gene is TRBD2 (6 bases). The sample consisted of PBMCs, taken before TCRalphabeta/CD19-depleted stem cell transplant. This clonotype originated in a girl aged 2 to 10 with congenital amegakaryocytic thrombocytopenia, due to receive a stem cell transplant. The CDR3 DNA is TGTGCCGCAGCCCGGGGGATCGGGGTTTACAATGAGCAGTTCTTC. Residues: CAAARGIGVYNEQFF.